This T cell receptor (beta chain) was recovered during a study of blood T cell repertoires in COVID-19. About the study: Samples taken during acute and convalescent COVID-19 were collected in the United States, Italy and Spain. From T cells, B-cell-depleted T cells, or PBMCs came the material, which was cDNA or gDNA.

Per the original data handling: Estimation of nucleated cell counts was performed using reference gene primer amplification. Here immunoSEQ multiplex PCR was the method, and the copy in TCRdb shows in-frame clones only, minus some. The V and J calls and the clone size are those of that table, but D and trimming were determined from the DNA. The sample carries tens of thousands of clones, about nine tenths recorded once. Trimming left V 1 base short and J 6 bases short, with 16 bases between. Looked up from germline, CDR1 is MNHNS and CDR2 is SASEGT. The CDR3 has 16 residues. This clone turned up a few times.

This clonotype originated in a human donor in a cohort sampled during active COVID-19. Input material: peripheral blood. The V and J genes are TRBV6-1 and TRBJ1-5; possible D gene TRBD1, 5 bases. CDR3 amino acids: CASSEDPGGVIQPQHF. CDR3 nucleotides: TGTGCCAGCAGTGAAGACCCGGGGGGGGTTATTCAGCCCCAGCATTTT.